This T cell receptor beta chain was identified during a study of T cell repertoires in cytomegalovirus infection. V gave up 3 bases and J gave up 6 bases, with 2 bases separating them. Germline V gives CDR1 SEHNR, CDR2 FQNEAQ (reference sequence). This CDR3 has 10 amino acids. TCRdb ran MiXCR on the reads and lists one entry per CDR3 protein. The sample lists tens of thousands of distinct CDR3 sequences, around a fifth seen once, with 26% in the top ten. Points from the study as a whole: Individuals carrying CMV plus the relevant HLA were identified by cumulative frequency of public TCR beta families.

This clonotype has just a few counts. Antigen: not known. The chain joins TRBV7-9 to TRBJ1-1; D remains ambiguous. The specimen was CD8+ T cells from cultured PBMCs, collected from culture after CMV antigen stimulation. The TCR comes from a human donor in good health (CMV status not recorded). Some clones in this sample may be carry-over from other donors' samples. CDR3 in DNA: TGTGCCAGCAGCTTTTCTGAAGCTTTCTTT. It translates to CASSFSEAFF.